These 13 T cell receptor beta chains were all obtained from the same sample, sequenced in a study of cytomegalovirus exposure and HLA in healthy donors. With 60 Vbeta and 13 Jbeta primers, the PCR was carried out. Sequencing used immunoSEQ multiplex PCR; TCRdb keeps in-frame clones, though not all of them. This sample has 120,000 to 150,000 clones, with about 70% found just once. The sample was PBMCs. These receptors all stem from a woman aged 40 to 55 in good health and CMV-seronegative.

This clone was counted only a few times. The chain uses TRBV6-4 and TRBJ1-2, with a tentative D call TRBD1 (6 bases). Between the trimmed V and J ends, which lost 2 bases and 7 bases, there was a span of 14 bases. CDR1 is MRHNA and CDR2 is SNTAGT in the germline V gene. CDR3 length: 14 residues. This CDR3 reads CASSDGTTGTGYTF. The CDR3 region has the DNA TGTGCCAGCAGTGACGGGACGACAGGAACTGGCTACACCTTC.

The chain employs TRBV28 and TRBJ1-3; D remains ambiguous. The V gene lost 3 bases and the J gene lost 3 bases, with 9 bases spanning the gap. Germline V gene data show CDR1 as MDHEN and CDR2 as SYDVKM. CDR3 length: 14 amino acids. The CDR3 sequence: CASSFVIDGNTIYF. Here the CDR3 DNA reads TGTGCCAGCAGTTTTGTAATAGATGGAAACACCATATATTTT.

CDR3 DNA: TGTGCCAGCAGCTTAGTATCCAGCGAGCAGTACTTC. Translation gives CASSLVSSEQYF. This chain connects TRBV7-8 to TRBJ2-7; the D is unclear. The V gene lost 1 base and the J gene lost 6 bases, with 7 bases spanning the gap. Per the germline V gene, CDR1 is SGHVS and CDR2 is FQNEAQ. This CDR3 is 12 amino acids long.

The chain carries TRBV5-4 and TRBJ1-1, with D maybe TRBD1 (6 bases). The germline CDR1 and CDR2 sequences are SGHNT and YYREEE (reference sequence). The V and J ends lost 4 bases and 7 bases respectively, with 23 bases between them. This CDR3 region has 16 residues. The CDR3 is CASSGTGGPGIYEAFF. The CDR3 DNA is TGTGCCAGCAGCGGAACTGGGGGCCCGGGAATCTATGAAGCTTTCTTT.

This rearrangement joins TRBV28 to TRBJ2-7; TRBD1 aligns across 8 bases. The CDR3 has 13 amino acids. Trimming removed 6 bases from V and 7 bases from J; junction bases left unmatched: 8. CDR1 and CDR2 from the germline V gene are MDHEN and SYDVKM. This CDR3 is CASSLGQVWEQYF. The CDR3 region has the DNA TGTGCCAGCAGCTTGGGACAGGTTTGGGAGCAGTACTTC.

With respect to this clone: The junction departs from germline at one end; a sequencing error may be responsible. CDR3 protein: CSSSLEVGRAGDYTF. CDR3 in DNA: TGTTCCAGCAGCTTAGAGGTTGGCAGGGCAGGGGACTACACCTTC. The chain uses TRBV7-9 and TRBJ1-2, with a possible D match to TRBD1 (6 bases). From germline, CDR1 is SEHNR and CDR2 FQNEAQ (reference sequence). The CDR3 consists of 15 residues. The full variable domain, in which reference TRBV7-9 and TRBJ1-2 provide the parts outside the CDR3, is DTGVSQNPRHKITKRGQNVTFRCDPISEHNRLYWYRQTLGQGPEFLTYFQNEAQLEKSRLLSDRFSAERPKGSFSTLEIQRTEQGDSAMYLCSSSLEVGRAGDYTFGSGTRLTVV.

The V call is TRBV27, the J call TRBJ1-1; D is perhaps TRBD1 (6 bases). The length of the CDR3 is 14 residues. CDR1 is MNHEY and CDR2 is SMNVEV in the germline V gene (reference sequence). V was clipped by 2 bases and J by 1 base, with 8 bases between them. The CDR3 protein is CASSLRQANTEAFF. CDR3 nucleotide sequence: TGTGCCAGCAGTTTACGACAGGCGAACACTGAAGCTTTCTTT.

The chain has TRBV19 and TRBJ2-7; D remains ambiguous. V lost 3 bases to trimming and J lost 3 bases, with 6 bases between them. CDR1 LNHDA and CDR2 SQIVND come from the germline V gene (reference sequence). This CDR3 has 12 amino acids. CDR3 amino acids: CASSIHSYEQYF. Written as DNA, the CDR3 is TGTGCCAGTAGTATCCACAGCTACGAGCAGTACTTC.

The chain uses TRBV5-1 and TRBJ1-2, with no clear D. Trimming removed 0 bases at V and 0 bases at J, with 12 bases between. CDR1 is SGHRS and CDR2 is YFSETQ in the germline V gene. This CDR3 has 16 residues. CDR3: CASSLDRVVSNYGYTF. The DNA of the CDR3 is TGCGCCAGCAGCTTGGATCGGGTAGTATCTAACTATGGCTACACCTTC.

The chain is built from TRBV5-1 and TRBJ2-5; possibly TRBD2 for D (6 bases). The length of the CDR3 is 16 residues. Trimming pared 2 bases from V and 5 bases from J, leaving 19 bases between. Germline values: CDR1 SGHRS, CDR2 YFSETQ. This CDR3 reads CASSLLGTGETETQYF. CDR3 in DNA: TGCGCCAGCAGCTTATTGGGTACGGGGGAGACGGAGACCCAGTACTTC. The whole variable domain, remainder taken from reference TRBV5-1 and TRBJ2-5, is KAGVTQTPRYLIKTRGQQVTLSCSPISGHRSVSWYQQTPGQGLQFLFEYFSETQRNKGNFPGRFSGRQFSNSRSEMNVSTLELGDSALYLCASSLLGTGETETQYFGPGTRLLVL.

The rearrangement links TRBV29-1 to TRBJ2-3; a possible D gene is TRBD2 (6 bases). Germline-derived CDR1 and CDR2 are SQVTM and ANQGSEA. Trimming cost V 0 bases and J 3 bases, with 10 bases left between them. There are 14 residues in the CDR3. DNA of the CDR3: TGCAGCGTTGAAGAGCTAGCGAGGACAGATACGCAGTATTTT. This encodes CSVEELARTDTQYF.

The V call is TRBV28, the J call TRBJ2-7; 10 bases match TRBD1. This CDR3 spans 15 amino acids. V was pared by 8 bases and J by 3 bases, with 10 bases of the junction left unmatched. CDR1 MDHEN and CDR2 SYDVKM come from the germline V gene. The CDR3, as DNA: TGTGCCAGCTCCACTTCCGGGACAGGGGTCTACGAGCAGTACTTC. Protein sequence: CASSTSGTGVYEQYF.

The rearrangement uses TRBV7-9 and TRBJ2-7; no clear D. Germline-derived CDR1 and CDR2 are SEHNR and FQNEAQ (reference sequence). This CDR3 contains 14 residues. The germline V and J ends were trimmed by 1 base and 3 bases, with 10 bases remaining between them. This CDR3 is CASSLDRYFYEQYF. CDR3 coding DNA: TGTGCCAGCAGCTTAGACAGATACTTCTACGAGCAGTACTTC.